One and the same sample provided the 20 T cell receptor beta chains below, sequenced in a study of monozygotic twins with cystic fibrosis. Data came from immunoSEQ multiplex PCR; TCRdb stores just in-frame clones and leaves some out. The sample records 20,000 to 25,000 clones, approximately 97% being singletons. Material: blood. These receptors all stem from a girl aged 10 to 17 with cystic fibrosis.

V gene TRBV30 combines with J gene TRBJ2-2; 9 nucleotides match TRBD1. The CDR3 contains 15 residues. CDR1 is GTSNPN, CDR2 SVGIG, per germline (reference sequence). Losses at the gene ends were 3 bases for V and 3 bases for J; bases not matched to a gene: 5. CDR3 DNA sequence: TGTGCCTGGAGGGGGACAGGGAGGGACACCGGGGAGCTGTTTTTT. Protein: CAWRGTGRDTGELFF.

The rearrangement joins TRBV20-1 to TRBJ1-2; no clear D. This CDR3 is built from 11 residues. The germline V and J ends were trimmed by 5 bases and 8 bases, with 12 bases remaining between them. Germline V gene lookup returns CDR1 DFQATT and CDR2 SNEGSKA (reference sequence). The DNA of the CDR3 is TGCAGTGCTTCTCCCCGACGCGGCTACACCTTC. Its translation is CSASPRRGYTF.

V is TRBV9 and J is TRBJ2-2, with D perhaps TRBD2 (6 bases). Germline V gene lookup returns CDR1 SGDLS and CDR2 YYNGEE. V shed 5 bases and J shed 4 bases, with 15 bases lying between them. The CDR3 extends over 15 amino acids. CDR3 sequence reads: CASSGSTGLTGELFF. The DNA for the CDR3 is TGTGCCAGCAGTGGATCAACGGGACTCACCGGGGAGCTGTTTTTT.

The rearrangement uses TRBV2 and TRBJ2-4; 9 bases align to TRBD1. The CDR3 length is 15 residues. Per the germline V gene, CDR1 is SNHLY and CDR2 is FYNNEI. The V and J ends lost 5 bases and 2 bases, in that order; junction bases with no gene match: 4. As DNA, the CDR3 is TGTGCCAGCAGTTCTGGACAGGGGACCAAAAACATTCAGTACTTC. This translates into CASSSGQGTKNIQYF.

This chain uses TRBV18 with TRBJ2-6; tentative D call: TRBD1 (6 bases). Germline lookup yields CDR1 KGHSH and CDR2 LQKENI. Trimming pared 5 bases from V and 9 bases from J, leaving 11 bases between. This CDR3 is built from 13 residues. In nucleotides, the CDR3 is TGTGCCAGCTCATCGGACAGATACAACGTCCTGACTTTC. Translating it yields CASSSDRYNVLTF.

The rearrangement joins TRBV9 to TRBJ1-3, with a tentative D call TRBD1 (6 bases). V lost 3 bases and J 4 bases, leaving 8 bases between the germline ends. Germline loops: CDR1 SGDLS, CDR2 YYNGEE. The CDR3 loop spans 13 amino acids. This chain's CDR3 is CASSGGTGNTIYF. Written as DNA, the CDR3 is TGTGCCAGCAGCGGGGGGACAGGAAACACCATATATTTT.

CDR3 nucleotides: TGTGCCAGCAGCTTAGAAGGCCGGTACAGGAACACTGAAGCTTTCTTT. Protein sequence: CASSLEGRYRNTEAFF. The rearrangement links TRBV11-2 to TRBJ1-1; D is undetermined. Per germline, CDR1 SGHAT and CDR2 FQNNGV. V lost 0 bases to trimming and J lost 1 base, with 12 bases between them. There are 16 residues in the CDR3.

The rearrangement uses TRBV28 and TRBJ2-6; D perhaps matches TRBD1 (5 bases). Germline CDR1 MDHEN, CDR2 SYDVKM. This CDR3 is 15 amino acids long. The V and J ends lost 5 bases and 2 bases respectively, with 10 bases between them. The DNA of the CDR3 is TGTGCCAGCAGTCTCACAGGTGCTGGGGCCAACGTCCTGACTTTC. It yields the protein CASSLTGAGANVLTF.

CDR3 amino acids: CASSEQGGTNEKLFF. CDR3 sequence (DNA): TGTGCCAGCAGTGAACAGGGCGGAACTAATGAAAAACTGTTTTTT. The V gene is TRBV2, the J gene TRBJ1-4; weak D call: TRBD1 (5 bases). CDR1 and CDR2 from the germline V gene are SNHLY and FYNNEI. There are 15 residues in the CDR3. V was cut by 2 bases and J by 1 base, with 8 bases left in between.

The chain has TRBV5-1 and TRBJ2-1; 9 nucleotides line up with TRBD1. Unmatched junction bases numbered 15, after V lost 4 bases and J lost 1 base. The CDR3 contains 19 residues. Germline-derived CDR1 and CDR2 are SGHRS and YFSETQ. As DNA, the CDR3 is TGCGCCAGCAGCCTTACAGGGGGCATAGGGGGAAGGTCCTACAATGAGCAGTTCTTC. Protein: CASSLTGGIGGRSYNEQFF. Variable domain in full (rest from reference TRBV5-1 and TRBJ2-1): KAGVTQTPRYLIKTRGQQVTLSCSPISGHRSVSWYQQTPGQGLQFLFEYFSETQRNKGNFPGRFSGRQFSNSRSEMNVSTLELGDSALYLCASSLTGGIGGRSYNEQFFGPGTRLTVL.

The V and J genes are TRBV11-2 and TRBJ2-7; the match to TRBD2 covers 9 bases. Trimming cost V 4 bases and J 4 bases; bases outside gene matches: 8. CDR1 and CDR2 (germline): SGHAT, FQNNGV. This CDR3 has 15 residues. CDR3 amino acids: CASSSLAGAAYEQYV. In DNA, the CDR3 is TGTGCCAGCAGCTCGTTAGCGGGAGCAGCTTACGAGCAGTACGTC.

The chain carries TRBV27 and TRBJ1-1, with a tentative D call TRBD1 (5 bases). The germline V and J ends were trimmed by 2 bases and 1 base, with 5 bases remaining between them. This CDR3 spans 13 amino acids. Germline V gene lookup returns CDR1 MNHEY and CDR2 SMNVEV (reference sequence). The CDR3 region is CASSLGGNTEAFF. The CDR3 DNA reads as TGTGCCAGCAGTTTAGGGGGGAACACTGAAGCTTTCTTT.

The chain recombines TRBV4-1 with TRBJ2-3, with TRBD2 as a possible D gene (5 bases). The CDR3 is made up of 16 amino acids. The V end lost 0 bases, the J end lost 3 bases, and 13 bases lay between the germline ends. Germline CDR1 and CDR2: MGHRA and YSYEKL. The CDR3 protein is CASSQERGYGTDTQYF. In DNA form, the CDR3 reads TGCGCCAGCAGCCAAGAACGGGGTTACGGTACAGATACGCAGTATTTT.

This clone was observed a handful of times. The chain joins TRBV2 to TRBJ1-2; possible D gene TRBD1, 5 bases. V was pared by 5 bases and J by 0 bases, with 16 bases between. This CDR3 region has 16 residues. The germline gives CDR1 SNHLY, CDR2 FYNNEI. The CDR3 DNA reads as TGTGCCAGCAGTTCTAGACAGAGCATATCTAACTATGGCTACACCTTC. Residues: CASSSRQSISNYGYTF.

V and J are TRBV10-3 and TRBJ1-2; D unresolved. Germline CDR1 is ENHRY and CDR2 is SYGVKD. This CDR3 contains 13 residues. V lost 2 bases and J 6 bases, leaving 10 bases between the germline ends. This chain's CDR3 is CAISEVKGNGYTF. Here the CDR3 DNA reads TGTGCCATCAGTGAGGTTAAAGGAAATGGCTACACCTTC.

For the CDR3, the DNA is TGTGCCAGCAGCCTTCCACAGGACGAGGGCTACACCTTC. It specifies CASSLPQDEGYTF. The rearrangement links TRBV5-6 to TRBJ1-2, with D perhaps TRBD1 (5 bases). Germline CDR1 and CDR2: SGHDT and YYEEEE. This CDR3 is 13 amino acids long. The V and J ends lost 4 bases and 8 bases respectively, with 15 bases between them.

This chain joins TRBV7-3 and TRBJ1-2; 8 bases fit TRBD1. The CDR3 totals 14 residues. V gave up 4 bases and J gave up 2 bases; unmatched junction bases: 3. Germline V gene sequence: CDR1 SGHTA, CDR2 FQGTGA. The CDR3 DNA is TGTGCCAGCAGCTACGGGACAGGCAACTATGGCTACACCTTC. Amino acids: CASSYGTGNYGYTF.

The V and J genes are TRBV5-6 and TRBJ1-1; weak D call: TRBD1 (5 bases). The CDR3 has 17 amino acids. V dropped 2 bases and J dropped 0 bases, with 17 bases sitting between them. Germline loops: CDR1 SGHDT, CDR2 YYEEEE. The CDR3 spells CASSLGASGRLNTEAFF. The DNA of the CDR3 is TGTGCCAGCAGCTTAGGGGCGTCGGGCCGACTGAACACTGAAGCTTTCTTT.

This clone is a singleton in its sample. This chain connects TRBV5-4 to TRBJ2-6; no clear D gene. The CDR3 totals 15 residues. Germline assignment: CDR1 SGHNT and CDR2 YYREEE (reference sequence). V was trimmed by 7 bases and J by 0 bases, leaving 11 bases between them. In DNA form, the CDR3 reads TGTGCCAGCGGCACCAGAGGCTCTGGGGCCAACGTCCTGACTTTC. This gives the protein CASGTRGSGANVLTF. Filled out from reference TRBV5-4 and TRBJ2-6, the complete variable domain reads ETGVTQSPTHLIKTRGQQVTLRCSSQSGHNTVSWYQQALGQGPQFIFQYYREEENGRGNFPPRFSGLQFPNYSSELNVNALELDDSALYLCASGTRGSGANVLTFGAGSRLTVL.

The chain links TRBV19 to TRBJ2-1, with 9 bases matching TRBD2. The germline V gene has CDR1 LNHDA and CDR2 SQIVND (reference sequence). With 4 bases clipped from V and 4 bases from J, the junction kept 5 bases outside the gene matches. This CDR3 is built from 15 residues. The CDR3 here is CASSKKGLAYNEQFF. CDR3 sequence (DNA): TGTGCCAGTAGTAAAAAAGGACTAGCGTACAATGAGCAGTTCTTC.